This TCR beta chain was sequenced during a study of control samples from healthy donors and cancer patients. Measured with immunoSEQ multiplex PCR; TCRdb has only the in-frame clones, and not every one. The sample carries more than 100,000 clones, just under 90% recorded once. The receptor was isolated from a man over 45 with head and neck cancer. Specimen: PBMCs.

CDR3 in DNA: TGTGCCAGCCGAATTTCGGAAACCGGGGAGCTGTTTTTT. Amino acids: CASRISETGELFF. This chain uses TRBV12-3 or TRBV12-4 with TRBJ2-2; D gene uncertain. Trimming removed 8 bases from V and 5 bases from J, with 12 bases in between. This CDR3 spans 13 amino acids.